One and the same sample provided the 21 T cell receptor beta chains below, sequenced in a study of T cells after somatic rescue of genetic block. Assay used: immunoSEQ multiplex PCR; TCRdb lists only in-frame clones, some missing. The sample has roughly 70,000 clones, under 95% seen once. Sample: peripheral blood mononuclear cells (PBMCs). Receptors originate from a man aged 35 to 55.

The table lists this clone with a count of one. The chain is built from TRBV10-3 and TRBJ2-3; no reliable D call. Trimming cost V 3 bases and J 0 bases, with 7 bases left between them. The germline gives CDR1 ENHRY, CDR2 SYGVKD. The CDR3 has 14 residues. The CDR3 DNA is TGTGCCATCAGTGAATTGGGGAGCACAGATACGCAGTATTTT. Amino acid sequence: CAISELGSTDTQYF.

CDR3 sequence reads: CAWSSGQANSPLHF. The CDR3 nucleotides are TGTGCCTGGAGTTCGGGACAGGCCAATTCACCCCTCCACTTT. The chain couples TRBV30 to TRBJ1-6; 8 nucleotides line up with TRBD1. This CDR3 is 14 amino acids long. Germline CDR1 GTSNPN, CDR2 SVGIG (reference sequence). Germline trimming cut 2 bases from V and 7 bases from J; bases unmatched to any gene: 4.

The V and J genes are TRBV5-8 and TRBJ2-5; TRBD1 might be the D (5 bases). V shed 0 bases and J shed 0 bases, with 6 bases lying between them. Germline V gives CDR1 SGHTS, CDR2 YDEGEE. The CDR3 contains 14 residues. In nucleotides, the CDR3 is TGTGCCAGCAGCTTGGGACAGAACCAAGAGACCCAGTACTTC. Its translation is CASSLGQNQETQYF.

This rearrangement joins TRBV7-2 to TRBJ2-1, with unresolved D. Germline V gives CDR1 SGHTA, CDR2 FQGNSA. Trimming left V 5 bases short and J 10 bases short, with 12 bases between. The CDR3 covers 12 residues. The chain's CDR3 is CASSPNPREQFF. CDR3 sequence (DNA): TGTGCCAGCAGCCCCAACCCCAGGGAGCAGTTCTTC.

This clone was counted once. The chain couples TRBV5-5 to TRBJ2-7, with TRBD1 as a possible D gene (5 bases). The CDR3 sequence is 14 residues long. V was cut by 0 bases and J by 3 bases, with 10 bases left in between. Germline CDR1 is SGHKS and CDR2 is YYEKEE (reference sequence). CDR3 residues: CASSLGQGRYEQYF. CDR3 in DNA: TGTGCCAGCAGCTTGGGGCAGGGCCGCTACGAGCAGTACTTC.

The chain has TRBV4-1 and TRBJ2-7, with D perhaps TRBD2 (7 bases). Germline V gene lookup returns CDR1 MGHRA and CDR2 YSYEKL. This CDR3 is built from 16 residues. The V end was cut by 0 bases, the J end by 0 bases, with 12 bases between. CDR3 sequence: CASSQDPGGSSYEQYF. CDR3 nucleotide sequence: TGCGCCAGCAGCCAAGACCCGGGGGGCAGCTCCTACGAGCAGTACTTC.

The chain uses TRBV11-2 and TRBJ2-1; 7 bases line up with TRBD2. The CDR3 is made up of 17 amino acids. J gave up 3 bases and V 4 bases, and 12 bases lay outside the gene matches. CDR1 and CDR2 from the germline V gene are SGHAT and FQNNGV. DNA of the CDR3: TGTGCCAGCAGCTCTGGGACTACCGGTTTATTCTACAATGAGCAGTTCTTC. Translating it yields CASSSGTTGLFYNEQFF.

The chain is built from TRBV30 and TRBJ1-5, with D unresolved. Germline V lookup: CDR1 GTSNPN, CDR2 SVGIG (reference sequence). The length of the CDR3 is 15 residues. V lost 1 base to trimming and J lost 4 bases, with 14 bases between them. The CDR3 here is CAWSAPGERNQPQHF. CDR3 sequence (DNA): TGTGCCTGGAGTGCCCCCGGGGAAAGGAATCAGCCCCAGCATTTT.

The chain employs TRBV27 and TRBJ2-1, with D possibly being TRBD1 or TRBD2 (6 bases each). The germline CDR1 and CDR2 sequences are MNHEY and SMNVEV (reference sequence). There are 13 residues in the CDR3. Trimming shortened V by 8 bases and J by 2 bases, and 10 bases separated the two germline ends. The CDR3 is CASRGPAYNEQFF. CDR3 DNA sequence: TGTGCCAGCCGGGGGCCCGCCTACAATGAGCAGTTCTTC.

This chain uses TRBV7-9 with TRBJ2-7; no firm D call. The germline V gene encodes CDR1 SEHNR and CDR2 FQNEAQ (reference sequence). The CDR3 extends over 12 amino acids. V gave up 3 bases and J gave up 8 bases, with 11 bases separating them. In nucleotides, the CDR3 is TGTGCCAGCAGCTTTTTGGGGAATCAGCAGTACTTC. This encodes CASSFLGNQQYF.

This chain joins TRBV6-5 and TRBJ2-2; a possible D gene is TRBD1 (6 bases). V lost 6 bases and J lost 6, with 11 bases in between. Germline lookup yields CDR1 MNHEY and CDR2 SVGAGI. The CDR3 totals 13 residues. Here the CDR3 reads CASSPQGPGELFF. CDR3 nucleotide sequence: TGTGCCAGCAGCCCACAGGGTCCCGGGGAGCTGTTTTTT.

The genes are TRBV6-5 and TRBJ2-7, with 11 bases that match TRBD1. V was clipped by 5 bases and J by 7 bases; unmatched bases: 4. The CDR3 runs 13 residues. Per germline, CDR1 MNHEY and CDR2 SVGAGI. The CDR3: CASSRTGGREQYF. CDR3 nucleotide sequence: TGTGCCAGCAGTCGGACAGGGGGCCGGGAGCAGTACTTC.

The chain has TRBV5-1 and TRBJ2-7; no clear D gene. The V end lost 1 base, the J end lost 0 bases, and 8 bases lay between the germline ends. There are 14 residues in the CDR3. Germline lookup yields CDR1 SGHRS and CDR2 YFSETQ. The CDR3 loop reads CASSLSVTSYEQYF. CDR3 in DNA: TGCGCCAGCAGCTTGTCAGTGACCTCCTACGAGCAGTACTTC.

CDR3 sequence reads: CASSQASTGLANYGYTF. The CDR3 DNA follows: TGCGCCAGCAGCCAAGCCTCCACAGGATTAGCTAACTATGGCTACACCTTC. This sequence joins TRBV4-1 and TRBJ1-2; D might be TRBD1 (5 bases). The CDR3 sequence is 17 residues long. Deletions cut 1 base from V and 0 bases from J, with 15 bases between. Germline lookup yields CDR1 MGHRA and CDR2 YSYEKL.

The genes are TRBV9 and TRBJ1-1, with D unresolved. Germline assignment: CDR1 SGDLS and CDR2 YYNGEE. The CDR3 is made up of 11 amino acids. Trimming pared 4 bases from V and 5 bases from J, leaving 6 bases between. The CDR3 coding sequence is TGTGCCAGCAGCTTGGATACTGAAGCTTTCTTT. It specifies CASSLDTEAFF.

V and J are TRBV10-1 and TRBJ2-5, with no clear D. The CDR3 has 13 amino acids. V lost 3 bases and J 2 bases, leaving 7 bases between the germline ends. Germline CDR1 WNHNN, CDR2 SYGVQD (reference sequence). CDR3 residues: CASSDPTQETQYF. In DNA, the CDR3 is TGCGCCAGCAGTGACCCGACTCAAGAGACCCAGTACTTC.

The chain joins TRBV19 to TRBJ1-5; TRBD1 agrees at 9 bases. Germline assignment: CDR1 LNHDA and CDR2 SQIVND (reference sequence). The V gene end was trimmed by 7 bases and the J gene end by 1 base; junction bases not matched to a gene: 14. The CDR3 is 18 residues long. CDR3 residues: CASTSSGTGGSSNQPQHF. For the CDR3, the DNA is TGTGCCAGTACCTCGTCCGGTACAGGGGGCTCGAGCAATCAGCCCCAGCATTTT.

V is TRBV7-2 and J is TRBJ2-1; 7 bases match TRBD2. Losses at the gene ends were 1 base for V and 8 bases for J; bases not matched to a gene: 8. The CDR3 extends over 15 amino acids. CDR1 is SGHTA and CDR2 is FQGNSA in the germline V gene. In DNA, the CDR3 is TGTGCCAGCAGCTTAGTAGCGGGTAGGGGTTATGAGCAGTTCTTC. Its protein product is CASSLVAGRGYEQFF. The full variable domain, rest sourced from reference TRBV7-2 and TRBJ2-1, is GAGVSQSPSNKVTEKGKDVELRCDPISGHTALYWYRQSLGQGLEFLIYFQGNSAPDKSGLPSDRFSAERTGGSVSTLTIQRTQQEDSAVYLCASSLVAGRGYEQFFGPGTRLTVL.

The gene calls are TRBV11-3 and TRBJ2-1; 13 nucleotides agree with TRBD2. CDR1 SGHNT and CDR2 YENEEA come from the germline V gene. This CDR3 has 15 amino acids. Trimming at V came to 5 bases and at J to 8 bases, leaving 6 bases not matched to a gene. This chain's CDR3 is CASSHRLAGGHEQFF. The CDR3 DNA reads as TGTGCCAGCAGCCACCGACTAGCGGGGGGACATGAGCAGTTCTTC.

The genes are TRBV11-2 and TRBJ2-7; the match to TRBD2 covers 9 bases. CDR1 is SGHAT and CDR2 is FQNNGV in the germline V gene. Germline trimming cut 6 bases from V and 3 bases from J; bases unmatched to any gene: 3. The CDR3 is 13 amino acids. For the CDR3, the DNA is TGTGCCAGCAGGTTGACTAGCGGCTACGAGCAGTACTTC. Translated: CASRLTSGYEQYF.

This clone occurred once. The rearrangement uses TRBV5-4 and TRBJ2-5, with D possibly called TRBD1 or TRBD2 (6 bases each). The closer fit of TRBJ2-7 to the DNA end suggests the J call may be wrong. The CDR3 is made up of 14 amino acids. Germline CDR1 and CDR2: SGHNT and YYREEE (reference sequence). The CDR3 reads CATGALGSSYEQYF. CDR3 DNA: TGTGCCACGGGGGCACTAGGGAGCTCCTACGAGCAGTACTTC.